Included here is one T cell receptor (beta chain) sequence, with context. This sample was taken from a study of blood T cell repertoires in COVID-19. Across the whole study: Specimens from acute and convalescent COVID-19 originated in the United States, Italy and Spain. T cells, B-cell-depleted T cells, or PBMCs provided the cDNA or gDNA that served as material.

CDR3 length equals 12 residues. Trimming stripped 0 bases from V and 8 bases from J, with 7 bases between. Looked up from germline, CDR1 is ENHRY and CDR2 is SYGVKD. In the authors' workflow: Reference gene primer amplification gave estimated nucleated cell counts. Sequencing used immunoSEQ multiplex PCR; TCRdb keeps in-frame clones, though not all of them. That table is the source of V, J and clone size, and D and trimming were worked out from the DNA. The table has about 25,000 clones, around nine tenths seen once. Sequences were obtained from peripheral blood. The receptor comes from a man aged 65 to 79 with active COVID-19. This rearrangement joins TRBV10-3 to TRBJ1-1; D is unresolved. CDR3: CAISESGREAFF. For the CDR3, the DNA is TGTGCCATCAGTGAGTCGGGCAGGGAAGCTTTCTTT.